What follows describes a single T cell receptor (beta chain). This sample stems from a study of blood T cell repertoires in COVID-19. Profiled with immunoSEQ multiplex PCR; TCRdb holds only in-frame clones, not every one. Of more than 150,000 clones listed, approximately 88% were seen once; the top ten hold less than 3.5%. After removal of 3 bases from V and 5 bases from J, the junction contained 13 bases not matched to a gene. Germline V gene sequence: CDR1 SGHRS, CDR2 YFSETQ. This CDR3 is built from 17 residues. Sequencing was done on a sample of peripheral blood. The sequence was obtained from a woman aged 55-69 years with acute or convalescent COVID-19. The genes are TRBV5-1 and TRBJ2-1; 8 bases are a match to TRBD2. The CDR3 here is CASSSNLGTRLNNEQFF. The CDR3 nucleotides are TGCGCCAGCAGCTCAAACCTTGGGACTAGGCTAAACAATGAGCAGTTCTTC.